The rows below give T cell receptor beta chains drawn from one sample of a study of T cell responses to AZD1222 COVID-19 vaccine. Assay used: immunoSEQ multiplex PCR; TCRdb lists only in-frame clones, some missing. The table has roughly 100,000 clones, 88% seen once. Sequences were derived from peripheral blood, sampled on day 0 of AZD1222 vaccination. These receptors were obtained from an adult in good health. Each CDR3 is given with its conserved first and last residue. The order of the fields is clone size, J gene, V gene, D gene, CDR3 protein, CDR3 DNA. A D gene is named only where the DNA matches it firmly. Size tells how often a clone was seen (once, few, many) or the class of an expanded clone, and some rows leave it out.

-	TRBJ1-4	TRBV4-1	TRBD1	CASSHRDSPTNEKLFF	TGCGCCAGCAGCCACAGGGACAGCCCAACTAATGAAAAACTGTTTTTT
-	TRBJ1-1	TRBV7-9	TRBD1	CASSFRGRDTEAFF	TGTGCCAGCAGCTTTAGGGGGCGCGACACTGAAGCTTTCTTT
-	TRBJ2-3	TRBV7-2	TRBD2	CASSLVKLAGATDTQYF	TGTGCCAGCAGCTTAGTCAAACTAGCGGGAGCCACAGATACGCAGTATTTT
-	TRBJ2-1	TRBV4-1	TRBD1	CASSLGQGSERGFF	TGCGCCAGCAGCCTAGGACAGGGTTCTGAAAGGGGGTTCTTC
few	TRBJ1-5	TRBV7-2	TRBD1	CASSLVIGQGFSLTQPQHF	TGTGCCAGCAGCTTAGTAATAGGACAGGGGTTCTCATTAACTCAGCCCCAGCATTTT
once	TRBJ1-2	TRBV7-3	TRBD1	CASSLTTGADYGYTF	TGTGCCAGCAGCTTAACGACAGGGGCAGACTATGGCTACACCTTC
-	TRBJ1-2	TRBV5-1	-	CASSLSGVDYGYTF	TGCGCCAGCAGCTTGTCAGGGGTCGACTATGGCTACACCTTC
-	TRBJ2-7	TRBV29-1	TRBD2	CSGGLGDYEQYF	TGCAGCGGGGGACTAGGGGACTACGAGCAGTACTTC
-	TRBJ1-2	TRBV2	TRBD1	CASSWDRGTGGYTF	TGTGCCAGCAGTTGGGACAGGGGGACTGGCGGCTACACCTTC
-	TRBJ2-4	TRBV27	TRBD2	CASSLSGGAKNIQYF	TGTGCCAGCAGTTTATCGGGAGGGGCCAAAAACATTCAGTACTTC
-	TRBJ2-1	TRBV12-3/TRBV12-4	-	CASSRTQNEQFF	TGTGCCAGCAGCCGTACACAAAATGAGCAGTTCTTC
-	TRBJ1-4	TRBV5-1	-	CASSQGQNRLDEKLFF	TGCGCCAGCAGCCAAGGACAGAACCGCTTGGATGAAAAACTGTTTTTT
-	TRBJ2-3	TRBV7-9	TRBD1	CASSPGTGGGTDTQYF	TGTGCCAGCAGCCCGGGGACAGGGGGCGGCACAGATACGCAGTATTTT
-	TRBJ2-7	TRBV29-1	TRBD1	CSVREGGQGEQYF	TGCAGCGTTCGTGAGGGGGGACAGGGGGAGCAGTACTTC
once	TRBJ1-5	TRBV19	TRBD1	CASISDRGNQPQHF	TGTGCCAGTATTTCGGACAGGGGCAATCAGCCCCAGCATTTT
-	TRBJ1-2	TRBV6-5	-	CASRSGTGNYGYTF	TGTGCCAGCAGATCCGGGACCGGCAACTATGGCTACACCTTC
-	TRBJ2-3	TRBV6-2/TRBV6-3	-	CASSPGVAASDTQYF	TGTGCCAGCAGTCCCGGTGTAGCCGCCTCAGATACGCAGTATTTT
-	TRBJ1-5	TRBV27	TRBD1	CASSPRTGGWPQHF	TGTGCCAGCAGTCCCCGGACAGGGGGTTGGCCCCAGCATTTT
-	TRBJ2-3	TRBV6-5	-	CATRTNPSTDTQYF	TGTGCCACTCGGACAAACCCTAGCACAGATACGCAGTATTTT
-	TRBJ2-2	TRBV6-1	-	CASSEFSGELFF	TGTGCCAGCAGTGAATTTAGCGGGGAGCTGTTTTTT
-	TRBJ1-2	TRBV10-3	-	CAISETLNYGYTF	TGTGCCATCAGTGAGACCCTGAACTATGGCTACACCTTC
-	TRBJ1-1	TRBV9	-	CASSSTGNQGEAFF	TGTGCCAGCAGCTCGACGGGGAACCAGGGTGAAGCTTTCTTT
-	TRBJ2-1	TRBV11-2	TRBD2	CANSQIAGAYNEQFF	TGTGCCAACAGCCAAATAGCGGGAGCCTACAATGAGCAGTTCTTC
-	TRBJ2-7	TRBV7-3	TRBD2	CASSLTNLAGYEQYF	TGTGCCAGCAGCTTAACGAATCTAGCGGGTTACGAGCAGTACTTC
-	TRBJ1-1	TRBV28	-	CASSLRRGTEAFF	TGTGCCAGCAGTTTACGGAGGGGGACTGAAGCTTTCTTT
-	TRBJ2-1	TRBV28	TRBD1	CASSLPGGLGVNEQFF	TGTGCCAGCAGCCTACCAGGGGGCCTTGGGGTCAATGAGCAGTTCTTC
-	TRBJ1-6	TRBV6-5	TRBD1	CASSYTRQGGNSPLHF	TGTGCCAGCAGTTACACGAGACAGGGTGGCAATTCACCCCTCCACTTT
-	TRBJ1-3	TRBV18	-	CASSPGSSSSGNTIYF	TGTGCCAGCTCACCAGGGAGTTCTTCCTCTGGAAACACCATATATTTT
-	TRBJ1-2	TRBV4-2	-	CASSQVGGAAIGYTF	TGTGCCAGCAGCCAAGTTGGGGGTGCCGCTATTGGCTACACCTTC
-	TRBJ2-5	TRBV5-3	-	CARSGIVETQYF	TGTGCCAGAAGCGGAATAGTCGAGACCCAGTACTTC
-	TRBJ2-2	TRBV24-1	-	CAATGGGTGELFF	TGTGCCGCAACAGGGGGAGGGACCGGGGAGCTGTTTTTT
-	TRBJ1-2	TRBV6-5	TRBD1	CASSLRTGRYGYTF	TGTGCCAGCAGTCTACGGACAGGTCGATATGGCTACACCTTC
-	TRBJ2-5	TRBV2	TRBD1	CASQGAETQYF	TGTGCCAGCCAGGGGGCTGAGACCCAGTACTTC
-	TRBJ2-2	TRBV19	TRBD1	CASSGRDREDTGELFF	TGTGCCAGTAGCGGTCGGGACAGGGAAGACACCGGGGAGCTGTTTTTT
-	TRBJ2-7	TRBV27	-	CASSFDPGAPYEQYF	TGTGCCAGCAGTTTCGACCCGGGGGCCCCCTACGAGCAGTACTTC
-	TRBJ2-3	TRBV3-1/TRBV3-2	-	CASSQAGGDTQYF	TGTGCCAGCAGCCAAGCTGGGGGAGATACGCAGTATTTT
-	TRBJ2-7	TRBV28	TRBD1	CASNFRDRDREQYF	TGTGCCAGCAACTTCCGGGACAGGGATAGGGAGCAGTACTTC
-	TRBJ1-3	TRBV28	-	CASSLLTGSSGNTIYF	TGTGCCAGCAGCCTCCTGACCGGAAGCTCTGGAAACACCATATATTTT
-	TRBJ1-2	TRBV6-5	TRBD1	CASSYSQGAYYGYTF	TGTGCCAGCAGTTACTCTCAGGGGGCGTACTATGGCTACACCTTC
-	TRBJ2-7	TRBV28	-	CASSLSQAYEQYF	TGTGCCAGCAGTTTATCCCAGGCCTACGAGCAGTACTTC
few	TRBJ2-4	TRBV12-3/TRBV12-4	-	CASNVQRASIQYF	TGTGCCAGCAACGTACAGCGGGCGAGCATTCAGTACTTC
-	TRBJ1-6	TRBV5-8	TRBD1	CASSQGQGANSPLHF	TGTGCCAGCAGTCAGGGACAGGGGGCCAATTCACCCCTCCACTTT
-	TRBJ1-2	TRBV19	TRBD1	CASSISTGGFYGYTF	TGTGCCAGTAGTATCTCGACAGGGGGCTTCTATGGCTACACCTTC
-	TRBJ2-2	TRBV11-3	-	CASSLYGGELFF	TGTGCCAGCAGCTTGTACGGCGGGGAGCTGTTTTTT
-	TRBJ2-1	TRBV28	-	CASKSSYNEQFF	TGTGCCAGCAAAAGCTCCTACAATGAGCAGTTCTTC
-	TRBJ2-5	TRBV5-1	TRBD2	CASRLTSGQETQYF	TGCGCCAGCAGACTTACTAGCGGCCAAGAGACCCAGTACTTC
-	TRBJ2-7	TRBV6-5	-	CASRPPGHEQYF	TGTGCCAGCAGACCTCCGGGCCACGAGCAGTACTTC
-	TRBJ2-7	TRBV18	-	CASSRQRGYEQYF	TGTGCCAGCTCACGCCAGCGTGGCTACGAGCAGTACTTC